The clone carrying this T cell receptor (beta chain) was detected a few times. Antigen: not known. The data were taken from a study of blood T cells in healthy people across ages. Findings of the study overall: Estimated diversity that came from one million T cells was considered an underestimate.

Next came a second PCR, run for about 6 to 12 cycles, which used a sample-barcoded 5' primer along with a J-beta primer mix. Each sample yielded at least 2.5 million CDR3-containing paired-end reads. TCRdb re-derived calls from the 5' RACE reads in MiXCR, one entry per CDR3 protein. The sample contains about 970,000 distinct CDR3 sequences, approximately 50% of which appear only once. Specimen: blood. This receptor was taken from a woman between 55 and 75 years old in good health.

CDR3 DNA: TGTGCCATCAGTGACCAAGGGCGGTCCTCCTACGAGCAGTACTTC. It encodes CAISDQGRSSYEQYF. The chain uses TRBV10-3 and TRBJ2-7; D unclear. CDR3 length: 15 amino acids. Germline loops: CDR1 ENHRY, CDR2 SYGVKD. V lost 3 bases, J lost 0 bases, and 12 bases lay in between.